This T cell receptor (beta chain) was found in a study of blood T cells in healthy people across ages. Study-wide context: In model experiments, template switching was able to capture about one barcoded beta molecule for every two T cells that were present.

For this clonotype: No antigen is known for it.

Study observations and caveats: Among T cells, TCR beta diversity per million cells dropped roughly linearly as age rose. For the donors, CMV status was unknown and possibly confounded expanded clonotype changes.

CDR1 is DFQATT and CDR2 is SNEGSKA in the germline V gene (reference sequence). CDR3 length: 13 residues. Trimming cost V 6 bases and J 2 bases, with 13 bases left between them. Peripheral blood was drawn, approximately 9.5 milliliters per donor. Through a sample-barcoded 5' primer and a J-beta primer mix, a second PCR was run for about 6 to 11 cycles. In TCRdb, the 5' RACE reads were re-called with MiXCR into one record per CDR3 protein. The sample lists about 640,000 distinct CDR3 sequences, 58% occurring once. Sequenced: blood. This rearrangement joins TRBV20-1 to TRBJ2-5; tentative D call: TRBD2 (6 bases). The clonotype comes from a man in his 60s in good health. CDR3 DNA: TGCAGTGCCCTGCTGGGGGGTCAAGAGACCCAGTACTTC. Translated: CSALLGGQETQYF.